Shown below are 27 T cell receptor beta chains from a single sample sequenced in a study of blood T cell repertoires in COVID-19. Libraries were prepared by immunoSEQ multiplex PCR; TCRdb keeps only in-frame clonotypes and omits some of them. This sample carries about 100,000 clones, about 77% of them seen once, and the ten largest clones take 9.5% to 13%. Sequenced sample: peripheral blood. The source of these receptors is a woman in her 70s with acute or convalescent COVID-19.

The J gene is TRBJ2-5, the V gene TRBV9, with TRBD1 identical over 7 bases. V lost 2 bases and J lost 2; bases outside the gene matches: 0. The CDR3 runs to 13 residues. The germline gives CDR1 SGDLS, CDR2 YYNGEE. The CDR3: CASSVRGQETQYF. DNA for the CDR3: TGTGCCAGCAGCGTCAGGGGGCAAGAGACCCAGTACTTC.

The chain links TRBV7-8 to TRBJ2-7, with 8 bases lining up with TRBD1. The CDR3 loop spans 15 amino acids. Germline trimming cut 2 bases from V and 2 bases from J; bases unmatched to any gene: 5. The germline V gene encodes CDR1 SGHVS and CDR2 FQNEAQ. The CDR3 nucleotides read TGTGCCAGCAGCTTACCCCGGGACAGGCCCTACGAGCAGTACTTC. Amino acid sequence: CASSLPRDRPYEQYF.

V usage is TRBV7-9 and J usage is TRBJ1-4, with 9 bases lining up with TRBD1. Per germline, CDR1 SEHNR and CDR2 FQNEAQ (reference sequence). The CDR3 has 16 amino acids. V lost 5 bases to trimming and J lost 3 bases; unmatched junction nucleotides: 7. The CDR3 is CASSTDRGFSNEKLFF. The DNA for the CDR3 is TGTGCCAGCAGCACGGACAGGGGCTTTTCTAATGAAAAACTGTTTTTT.

The genes are TRBV19 and TRBJ1-2; D might be TRBD1 (6 bases). The V end lost 6 bases, the J end lost 1 base, and 15 bases lay between the germline ends. Germline V gene lookup returns CDR1 LNHDA and CDR2 SQIVND (reference sequence). The CDR3 contains 15 residues. CDR3 amino acids: CASRVQGGGNYGYTF. DNA for the CDR3: TGTGCCAGTAGGGTACAGGGAGGGGGTAACTATGGCTACACCTTC.

V is TRBV10-1 and J is TRBJ2-1, with TRBD2 identical over 8 bases. V was pared by 2 bases and J by 5 bases, with 8 bases of the junction left unmatched. The CDR3 runs to 16 residues. The germline CDR1 and CDR2 sequences are WNHNN and SYGVQD (reference sequence). This CDR3 reads CASSEPGGSKHNEQFF. In nucleotides, the CDR3 is TGCGCCAGCAGTGAGCCGGGGGGGAGTAAACACAATGAGCAGTTCTTC.

This clone was detected a few times. This chain joins TRBV18 and TRBJ2-7; 9 nucleotides line up with TRBD1. The CDR3 consists of 16 residues. In germline, CDR1 is KGHSH, CDR2 LQKENI. Trimming cost V 3 bases and J 2 bases; bases outside gene matches: 8. The CDR3 region has the DNA TGTGCCAGCTCACCTGGGACAGGGAGGGGTACCTACGAGCAGTACGTC. This translates into CASSPGTGRGTYEQYV.

V is TRBV11-3 and J is TRBJ2-6; D remains ambiguous. V lost 6 bases, J lost 1 base, and 7 bases lay in between. CDR1 is SGHNT and CDR2 is YENEEA in the germline V gene. This CDR3 is 14 amino acids long. CDR3 region: CASSLNSGANVLTF. Here the CDR3 DNA reads TGTGCCAGCAGTCTTAATTCTGGGGCCAACGTCCTGACTTTC.

The J gene is TRBJ1-4, the V gene TRBV6-5; D uncertain. The CDR3 is 14 residues long. Germline V gene lookup returns CDR1 MNHEY and CDR2 SVGAGI. The V gene lost 2 bases and the J gene lost 13 bases, with 17 bases spanning the gap. As DNA, the CDR3 is TGTGCCAGCAGTTACCCTTTACTACATTTGCGACTGTTTTTT. This codes for CASSYPLLHLRLFF.

This clone came up once. The CDR3 bases are TGTGCCAGCAGCCCCGGACAGGGAGGAGAGCTGTTTTTT. Translated: CASSPGQGGELFF. The chain carries TRBV7-6 and TRBJ2-2; 8 bases line up with TRBD1. This CDR3 comprises 13 residues. In germline, CDR1 is SGHVS, CDR2 FNYEAQ. V dropped 5 bases and J dropped 11; count of bases not matched to a gene: 7.

The V gene is TRBV24-1, the J gene TRBJ2-1; the D gene is possibly TRBD2 (6 bases). Germline V CDR1 and CDR2: KGHDR, SFDVKD. V gave up 3 bases and J gave up 6 bases, with 14 bases separating them. The CDR3 covers 15 residues. CDR3 sequence: CATSDPPRGTNEQFF. The CDR3 DNA reads as TGTGCCACCAGTGATCCCCCTCGGGGGACCAATGAGCAGTTCTTC.

The rearrangement uses TRBV7-6 and TRBJ1-1; D not resolved. The V and J ends lost 4 bases and 3 bases respectively, with 15 bases between them. Germline loops: CDR1 SGHVS, CDR2 FNYEAQ. The CDR3 is made up of 15 amino acids. The CDR3 bases are TGTGCCAGCAGCTCTCAGGATATGGTTGACACTGAAGCTTTCTTT. This sequence encodes CASSSQDMVDTEAFF.

This clone was seen a few times. The rearrangement joins TRBV4-1 to TRBJ2-2; 8 bases match TRBD2. The germline gives CDR1 MGHRA, CDR2 YSYEKL. This CDR3 is 14 amino acids long. The V segment lost 4 bases and the J segment 7 bases; nucleotides outside the gene matches: 5. DNA for the CDR3: TGCGCCAGCAGCCCCGGGGGGGGCGGCGGGGAGCTGTTTTTT. Residues: CASSPGGGGGELFF.

The V gene is TRBV4-1, the J gene TRBJ2-4, with unresolved D. V lost 1 base and J lost 2, with 18 bases in between. The CDR3 contains 18 residues. Looked up from germline, CDR1 is MGHRA and CDR2 is YSYEKL. The CDR3 DNA reads as TGCGCCAGCAGCCAAGCCCTCATCCTTGGGCTACCCAAAAACATTCAGTACTTC. Amino acids: CASSQALILGLPKNIQYF.

The J gene is TRBJ1-4, the V gene TRBV19; 8 bases are a match to TRBD1. The germline gives CDR1 LNHDA, CDR2 SQIVND (reference sequence). The V and J ends lost 6 bases and 6 bases, in that order; junction bases with no gene match: 3. CDR3 length: 13 amino acids. DNA for the CDR3: TGTGCCAGTAGGGACAGGGTTCATGAAAAACTGTTTTTT. This gives the protein CASRDRVHEKLFF.

The chain combines TRBV23-1 with TRBJ2-3; 10 positions match TRBD2. TRBV23-1 is annotated as an ORF whose role is uncertain. V shed 6 bases and J 2 bases; nucleotides not matched to a gene: 8. The CDR3 spans 16 residues. The CDR3 DNA is TGCGCCAGCAGGAAGCGGGGGGGCCGGAACACAGATACGCAGTATTTT. It is translated as CASRKRGGRNTDTQYF.

The chain has TRBV6-2 or TRBV6-3 and TRBJ1-2; 9 bases are a match to TRBD1. J lost 8 bases, V lost 5 bases, and 12 bases had no gene match. Germline values: CDR1 MNHEY, CDR2 SVGEGT. There are 15 residues in the CDR3. The CDR3 coding sequence is TGTGCCAGCAGTGACCGACCCGGGACAGGGCACGGCTACACCTTC. As protein: CASSDRPGTGHGYTF.

V and J are TRBV28 and TRBJ2-7; tentative D call: TRBD1 (5 bases). Germline assignment: CDR1 MDHEN and CDR2 SYDVKM. Trimming removed 5 bases from V and 2 bases from J, with 25 bases in between. The CDR3 sequence is 18 residues long. As DNA, the CDR3 is TGTGCCAGCAGTCACAGGTCTGGCAGGACGCTAGTTGCCTACGAGCAGTACTTC. The encoded protein is CASSHRSGRTLVAYEQYF. Using reference TRBV28 and TRBJ2-7 for the parts outside the CDR3, the full variable domain is DVKVTQSSRYLVKRTGEKVFLECVQDMDHENMFWYRQDPGLGLRLIYFSYDVKMKEKGDIPEGYSVSREKKERFSLILESASTNQTSMYLCASSHRSGRTLVAYEQYFGPGTRLTVT.

The chain has TRBV12-3 or TRBV12-4 and TRBJ1-2, with 8 bases that match TRBD1. V shed 6 bases, J shed 4 bases, and the junction held 4 bases outside the gene matches. The length of the CDR3 is 13 residues. CDR3 residues: CASRPGGFYGYTF. The DNA for the CDR3 is TGTGCCAGCAGGCCAGGGGGCTTCTATGGCTACACCTTC.

V is TRBV4-3 and J is TRBJ1-2; 7 nucleotides match TRBD1. Trimming at V came to 1 base and at J to 8 bases, leaving 4 bases not matched to a gene. The CDR3 runs 13 residues. Germline V gene data show CDR1 as LGHNA and CDR2 as YSLEER. CDR3 residues: CASSQARGRGYTF. In DNA form, the CDR3 reads TGCGCCAGCAGCCAAGCAAGGGGGCGCGGCTACACCTTC.

This clone was detected only once. V and J are TRBV7-9 and TRBJ1-4; 7 nucleotides line up with TRBD1. The CDR3 totals 15 residues. After removal of 5 bases from V and 0 bases from J, the junction contained 3 bases not matched to a gene. Looked up from germline, CDR1 is SEHNR and CDR2 is FQNEAQ (reference sequence). In DNA form, the CDR3 reads TGTGCCAGCAGCGTTGGACAGGCAACTAATGAAAAACTGTTTTTT. Protein: CASSVGQATNEKLFF.

The chain uses TRBV2 and TRBJ2-2; 10 bases fit TRBD1. Germline CDR1 SNHLY, CDR2 FYNNEI. Trimming removed 8 bases from V and 0 bases from J; junction bases left unmatched: 3. This CDR3 comprises 15 residues. The DNA of the CDR3 is TGTGCCAGCCGACAGGGGGCTTCGAACACCGGGGAGCTGTTTTTT. It specifies CASRQGASNTGELFF.

V usage is TRBV28 and J usage is TRBJ1-5; 7 bases agree with TRBD1. The CDR3 runs to 15 residues. The germline gives CDR1 MDHEN, CDR2 SYDVKM. The trim removed 2 bases at V and 5 bases at J, leaving 6 bases unmatched. The CDR3 bases are TGTGCCAGCAGTTTACTCATAGGGGGCGATCAGCCCCAGCATTTT. Translating it yields CASSLLIGGDQPQHF.

The chain employs TRBV2 and TRBJ2-4; 10 nucleotides line up with TRBD2. The CDR3 consists of 18 residues. After removal of 6 bases from V and 0 bases from J, the junction contained 11 bases not matched to a gene. Germline CDR1 and CDR2: SNHLY and FYNNEI. The CDR3 spells CASRAERGGMRAKNIQYF. CDR3 DNA sequence: TGTGCCAGCAGGGCGGAGCGGGGGGGAATGAGAGCCAAAAACATTCAGTACTTC.

The rearrangement uses TRBV19 and TRBJ1-6; D possibly corresponds to TRBD1 (6 bases). The CDR3 length is 15 residues. V lost 4 bases and J lost 5, with 12 bases in between. Germline CDR1 LNHDA, CDR2 SQIVND (reference sequence). As DNA, the CDR3 is TGTGCCAGTAGTAACCGGGACACTAATAATTCACCCCTCCACTTT. Encoded protein: CASSNRDTNNSPLHF.

V and J are TRBV5-5 and TRBJ1-5, with D unresolved. CDR1 and CDR2 from the germline V gene are SGHKS and YYEKEE (reference sequence). With 0 bases removed from V and 0 bases from J, the gap between germline ends came to 10 bases. The CDR3 is 16 residues long. The CDR3 spells CASSLAFQDSNQPQHF. The CDR3 nucleotides are TGTGCCAGCAGCTTGGCATTCCAGGATAGCAATCAGCCCCAGCATTTT.

This sequence joins TRBV5-4 and TRBJ2-1; 9 positions match TRBD2. The V segment lost 3 bases and the J segment 3 bases; nucleotides outside the gene matches: 7. The CDR3 extends over 16 amino acids. Germline loops: CDR1 SGHNT, CDR2 YYREEE (reference sequence). DNA for the CDR3: TGTGCCAGCAGCTCCTTAGCGGGGGCCCACTACAATGAGCAGTTCTTC. This sequence encodes CASSSLAGAHYNEQFF.

The chain is built from TRBV12-3 or TRBV12-4 and TRBJ2-1; 10 bases agree with TRBD2. The CDR3 runs to 13 residues. V was clipped by 1 base and J by 10 bases; unmatched bases: 1. In DNA form, the CDR3 reads TGTGCCAGCAGTTTAGGTAGCGGGGGGGAGCAGTTCTTC. This translates into CASSLGSGGEQFF.